This TCR beta chain was profiled in a study of graft-versus-host responses after intestinal transplantation. Study in general: Multivisceral, liver-intestinal, or isolated intestinal transplants were received by the recipients. After anti-thymocyte globulin induction, recipients took tacrolimus and steroids for about 3 years.

Profiled with immunoSEQ multiplex PCR; TCRdb holds only in-frame clones, not every one. Here the sample spans about 71,000 clones, approximately 94% being singletons. As concerns this clone: Its antigen remains unknown.

V gave up 6 bases and J gave up 2 bases; unmatched junction bases: 11. This CDR3 has 16 residues. Germline V gives CDR1 MGHDK, CDR2 SYGVNS. Study results and limitations: Individuals who had graft-donor T cell macrochimerism had allografts that showed high graft-versus-host to host-versus-graft clonal ratios. Early HvG declines after transplant were associated with peak circulating GvH clone levels.

The chain joins TRBV25-1 to TRBJ2-7; 9 bases agree with TRBD1. The sequence derives from a human donor who received an intestinal transplant. The specimen was unstimulated CD8+ T cells sorted from spleen or lymph node cells, collected before intestinal transplant. The CDR3 here is CASSYSRDRDPYEQYF. The CDR3 bases are TGTGCCAGCAGCTACTCCCGGGACAGGGACCCCTACGAGCAGTACTTC.